The 9 T cell receptor beta chains given below trace back to one sample, sequenced in a study of blood T cell repertoires in COVID-19. Sequenced by immunoSEQ multiplex PCR; TCRdb stores in-frame clones only, minus some. The data contain 200,000 to 250,000 clones, nearly 90% of them seen just once; the ten biggest clones take up more than 12%. The sample was PBMCs or T cells enriched from blood (not recorded which). These receptors were collected from a man aged 30 to 39 who had been exposed to COVID-19.

The V gene is TRBV7-9, the J gene TRBJ1-1; 8 nucleotides align to TRBD1. The V gene end was trimmed by 7 bases and the J gene end by 1 base; junction bases not matched to a gene: 11. The CDR3 length is 16 residues. The germline gives CDR1 SEHNR, CDR2 FQNEAQ (reference sequence). The CDR3 region is CASTWDRSTANTEAFF. Here the CDR3 DNA reads TGTGCCAGCACATGGGACAGGAGCACCGCGAACACTGAAGCTTTCTTT.

The chain carries TRBV28 and TRBJ1-5, with 7 bases aligning to TRBD1. Unmatched junction bases numbered 9, after V lost 6 bases and J lost 7 bases. Germline V lookup: CDR1 MDHEN, CDR2 SYDVKM. The CDR3 totals 14 residues. The chain's CDR3 is CASRETGAGQPQHF. DNA of the CDR3: TGTGCCAGCAGAGAAACAGGGGCCGGGCAGCCCCAGCATTTT.

This clone has only one observation. The rearrangement links TRBV3-1 (or the pseudogene TRBV3-2) to TRBJ1-4; a weak D match, TRBD1 (5 bases). Trimming took 4 bases from V and 12 from J, leaving 12 bases between them. The germline V gene has CDR1 LGHDT and CDR2 YNNKEL (reference sequence). This CDR3 region has 12 residues. CDR3 in DNA: TGTGCCAGCAGCCCCGGGACTAGGGAACTGTTTTTT. This translates into CASSPGTRELFF.

This chain connects TRBV5-1 to TRBJ2-7, with 15 bases that match TRBD2. V dropped 7 bases and J dropped 3; count of bases not matched to a gene: 8. Germline CDR1 SGHRS, CDR2 YFSETQ. This CDR3 region has 16 residues. Here the CDR3 DNA reads TGCGCCAGCGCCCCTGGACTAGCGGGGGGGAGCTACGAGCAGTACTTC. Translation: CASAPGLAGGSYEQYF.

V and J are TRBV5-8 and TRBJ1-2; TRBD1 is a possible D gene (6 bases). This CDR3 has 14 residues. V was shortened by 0 bases and J by 5 bases, with 11 bases between the two germline ends. Germline V gene data show CDR1 as SGHTS and CDR2 as YDEGEE. The CDR3 sequence is CASSLGGTSYGYTF. The CDR3 DNA sequence: TGTGCCAGCAGCTTGGGAGGGACAAGTTATGGCTACACCTTC.

The J gene is TRBJ1-2, the V gene TRBV5-6, with 10 bases that match TRBD1. Per the germline V gene, CDR1 is SGHDT and CDR2 is YYEEEE. This CDR3 comprises 15 residues. V was clipped by 4 bases and J by 7 bases; unmatched bases: 10. Written as DNA, the CDR3 is TGTGCCAGCAGCCAACCCGACAGGGGGCACGGTGGCTACACCTTC. As protein: CASSQPDRGHGGYTF.

The chain is built from TRBV4-3 and TRBJ1-2; D is uncertain. Trimming shortened V by 4 bases and J by 7 bases, and 16 bases separated the two germline ends. Germline-derived CDR1 and CDR2 are LGHNA and YSLEER. CDR3 length: 14 amino acids. The DNA of the CDR3 is TGCGCCAGCAGCCCCGGGGTGGGAGCAATTGGCTACACCTTC. As protein: CASSPGVGAIGYTF.

The CDR3 bases are TGTGCCAGCAGCGGCTCGGGGGGGGGCAGAGAGACCCAGTACTTC. Translation gives CASSGSGGGRETQYF. This chain connects TRBV6-5 to TRBJ2-5, with 8 bases fitting TRBD2. The CDR3 loop spans 15 amino acids. Trimming took 6 bases from V and 4 from J; bases not matched to a gene: 10. The germline V gene has CDR1 MNHEY and CDR2 SVGAGI.

V is TRBV5-1 and J is TRBJ1-4; 8 bases line up with TRBD1. Germline trimming cut 3 bases from V and 6 bases from J; bases unmatched to any gene: 4. The CDR3 has 14 amino acids. From germline, CDR1 is SGHRS and CDR2 YFSETQ. The CDR3 DNA sequence: TGCGCCAGCAGCTCGAAGGGACAGGATGAAAAACTGTTTTTT. It encodes CASSSKGQDEKLFF.